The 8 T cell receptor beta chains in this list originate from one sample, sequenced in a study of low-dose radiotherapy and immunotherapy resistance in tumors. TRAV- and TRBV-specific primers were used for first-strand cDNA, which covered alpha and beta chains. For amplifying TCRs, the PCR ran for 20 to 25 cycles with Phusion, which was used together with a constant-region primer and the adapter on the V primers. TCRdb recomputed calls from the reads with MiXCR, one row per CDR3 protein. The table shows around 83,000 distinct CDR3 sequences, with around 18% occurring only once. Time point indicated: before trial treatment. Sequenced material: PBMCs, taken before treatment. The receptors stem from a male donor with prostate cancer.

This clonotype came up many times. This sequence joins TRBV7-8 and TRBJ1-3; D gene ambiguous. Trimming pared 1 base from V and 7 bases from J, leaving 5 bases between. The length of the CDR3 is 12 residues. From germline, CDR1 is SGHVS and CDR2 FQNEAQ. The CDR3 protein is CASSLVGNTIYF. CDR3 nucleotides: TGTGCCAGCAGCTTAGTGGGTAACACCATATATTTT.

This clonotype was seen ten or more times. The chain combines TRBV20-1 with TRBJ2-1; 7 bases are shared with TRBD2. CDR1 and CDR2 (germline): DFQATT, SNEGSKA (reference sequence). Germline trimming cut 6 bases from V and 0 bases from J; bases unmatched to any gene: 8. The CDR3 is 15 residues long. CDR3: CSAALAASSYNEQFF. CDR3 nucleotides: TGCAGTGCAGCCCTAGCGGCAAGCTCCTACAATGAGCAGTTCTTC.

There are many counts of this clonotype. The DNA of the CDR3 is TGCAGTGCTAGGCCTGTTTGGCAGTACTTC. Its translation is CSARPVWQYF. This chain joins TRBV20-1 and TRBJ2-7; D unclear. Germline V lookup: CDR1 DFQATT, CDR2 SNEGSKA (reference sequence). The CDR3 length is 10 residues. V gave up 3 bases and J gave up 9 bases, with 9 bases separating them.

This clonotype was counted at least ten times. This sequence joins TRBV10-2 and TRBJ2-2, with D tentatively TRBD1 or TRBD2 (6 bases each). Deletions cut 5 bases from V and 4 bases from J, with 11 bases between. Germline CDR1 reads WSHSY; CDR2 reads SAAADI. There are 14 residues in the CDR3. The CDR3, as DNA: TGCGCCAGCAGTCTACAGGGAGGCACCGGGGAGCTGTTTTTT. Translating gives CASSLQGGTGELFF.

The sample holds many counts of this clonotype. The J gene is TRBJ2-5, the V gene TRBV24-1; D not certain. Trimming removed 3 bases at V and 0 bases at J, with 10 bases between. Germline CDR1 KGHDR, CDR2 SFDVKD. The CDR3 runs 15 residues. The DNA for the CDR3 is TGTGCCACCAGTGATGGCGGCAATTACCAAGAGACCCAGTACTTC. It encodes CATSDGGNYQETQYF.

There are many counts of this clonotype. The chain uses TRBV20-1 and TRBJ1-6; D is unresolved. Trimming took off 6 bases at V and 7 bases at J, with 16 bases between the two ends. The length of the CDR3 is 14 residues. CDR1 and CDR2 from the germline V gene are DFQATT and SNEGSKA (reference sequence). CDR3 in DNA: TGCAGTGCCCTCGACAATCCGCGAAATTCACCCCTCCACTTT. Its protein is CSALDNPRNSPLHF.

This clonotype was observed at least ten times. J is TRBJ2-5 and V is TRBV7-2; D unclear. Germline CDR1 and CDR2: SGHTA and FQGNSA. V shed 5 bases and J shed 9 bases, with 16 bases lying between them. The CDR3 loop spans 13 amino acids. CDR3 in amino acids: CASSPARAAAQYF. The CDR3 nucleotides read TGTGCCAGCAGCCCAGCTAGGGCCGCGGCCCAGTACTTC.

The CDR3 nucleotides read TGTGCCAGCAGCTTTGGTCAGGGCGACAATCAGCCCCAGCATTTT. It encodes CASSFGQGDNQPQHF. V usage is TRBV7-2 and J usage is TRBJ1-5; D is perhaps TRBD1 (5 bases). The germline gives CDR1 SGHTA, CDR2 FQGNSA. Between the trimmed V and J ends, which lost 3 bases and 3 bases, there was a span of 12 bases. CDR3 length equals 15 residues. The entire variable domain, with the rest obtained from reference TRBV7-2 and TRBJ1-5, is as follows: GAGVSQSPSNKVTEKGKDVELRCDPISGHTALYWYRQSLGQGLEFLIYFQGNSAPDKSGLPSDRFSAERTGGSVSTLTIQRTQQEDSAVYLCASSFGQGDNQPQHFGDGTRLSIL.